This TCR beta chain was retrieved from a study of cytomegalovirus exposure and HLA in healthy donors (dated by TCRdb to 2017 to 2019). With regard to the full study: In an earlier analysis of under 750 of the donors, roughly 300 Gb of sequence data and some 120 million unique TCR beta sequences from roughly 190 million T cells were reported. To study patterns of TCR occurrence, a later analysis re-analyzed previously published TCR beta repertoires from hundreds of donors and added high-resolution HLA genotyping. Several DR-DQ haplotypes were handled as single units for association and clustering because linkage in the cohort was strong. HLA typing covered class I and class II loci at four-digit resolution. The study used immunosequencing to profile the T cell repertoires of approximately 630 subjects and linked those repertoires to cytomegalovirus serostatus. The later analysis used no new phenotypic data to find candidate immune exposures, relying instead on TCR beta sequences and their occurrence across donors. Typing coverage varied by locus: roughly 629-630 donors for A, B, C, DRB1 and DQB1; roughly 520 for DQA1; around 610 for DPA1; roughly 450 for DPB1. Among 300 to 500 genotyped donors of the cohort, an average of roughly 230,000 unique TCR beta nucleotide sequences was sequenced per donor, of which roughly 18% were non-productive. The study was designed to test whether signatures of past pathogen exposure could be identified by cataloging public T cell receptors. All discovery cohort repertoires had been generated on a single sequencing platform. Alongside the repertoire data, information on donor age, sex, ethnicity and CMV serostatus was compiled. To predict cytomegalovirus infection status, the study combined high-throughput TCR immunosequencing, statistical association of individual TCRs with disease status, and machine learning. An earlier analysis of 500 to 750 of the donors applied high-throughput TCR beta sequencing to assess whether each TCR beta V gene segment acted as functional or pseudogenic. The genetic ancestry cluster associated with self-reported Caucasian donors included approximately 85% of the roughly 360 genotyped donors. In a later genetic analysis, genome-wide SNP genotypes for 398 of the 666 donors were used, and that subset was treated as a discovery cohort. In addition to the first cohort of 666 subjects, a separate validation cohort of 130 or so different subjects was used. An early release that covered 500 to 800 HLA-typed donors contained approximately 300 gigabases of sequencing data and around 85 million unique TCR sequences. The paper as a whole reports these results and caveats: In a later analysis, the rate of TCR association differed among HLA loci, with DRB1 alleles having the most associated TCRs and HLA-C alleles having the fewest. In a later analysis, most CMV-associated TCR beta chains were found to appear HLA-restricted, with HLA associations seemingly driven largely by CMV exposure. Presence/absence analyses assumed roughly uniform sequencing depth across donors, an assumption that may not hold. Because counts were too low, roughly 16 rarely observed V segments, including chromosome 9 orphons, were excluded from the earlier analysis of 587 of the donors. A total of about 180 TCR beta chains were listed by the study as associated with cytomegalovirus. A later analysis associated some 17,000 TCR beta sequences with specific HLA alleles at a false discovery rate of 0.05. According to a later genetic analysis, donors in an Asian-associated ancestry cluster had fewer N-insertions in productive TCRs than the approximately 630-donor mean. In both the original and validation cohorts, the classifier was reported to diagnose cytomegalovirus status with high specificity and sensitivity. Because some donors lacked HLA typing at each locus, the association tests relied only on the typed subset. For the cohort, immune exposure information was limited to CMV serostatus. A later analysis reported that several top co-occurrence clusters appeared linked to parvovirus B19, influenza, CMV and Epstein-Barr virus. Because the 87-base-pair reads could not distinguish some IMGT-functional V segments, including TRBV6-2 and TRBV6-3, those segments were excluded. Only TCR beta chains were sequenced in this cohort, and the absence of alpha or paired-chain data limited detectable features. In an earlier analysis of around 500 of the donors, most TCR beta V segments appeared in productive rearrangements about 90% or about 30% of the time, broadly matching IMGT annotations. When HLA alleles, especially DR and DQ, strongly co-occurred, TCR associations were difficult to assign to individual alleles. A further reported finding was that TCR beta sequences accurately predicted the HLA-A and HLA-B alleles for most subjects in the first cohort. Most TCR sequences were seen in very few donors, while some public TCRs were found in many individuals. In vitro tests confirmed that a few of the cytomegalovirus-associated TCR beta chains recognize cytomegalovirus antigens. V-gene and J-gene trimming of TCR beta chains was associated with a missense DCLRE1C variant in a later genetic analysis, and the association was replicated in an independent cohort. A cluster of highly shared sequence variants was judged likely to be a technical artifact of the sequencing pipeline. Correlated functional status among segregating V segments might reflect linkage disequilibrium, but an unknown experimental factor could not be ruled out. In a later analysis, HLA-associated TCR beta chains were found to be more clonally expanded and to have lower generation probabilities than equally common non-associated chains. According to the authors, the approach could potentially be generalized to other disease states and immunological phenotypes.

There are 13 amino acids in the CDR3, from cysteine to phenylalanine inclusive. This entry keeps only the CDR3 DNA: 39 bases, framed from base 1. Trimming costs V 6 bases and J 0 bases, and their ends lie 6 bases apart. In the germline V gene, CDR1 corresponds to ENHRY and CDR2 to SYGVKD. The cohort was made up of 500 to 800 healthy bone marrow donors. At the time of sampling, every cohort member was nominally healthy, though immune exposures that went unrecorded were likely present. The donor was CMV seropositive and was included in the group of 270 or so seropositive cohort members. A peripheral blood sample was provided by each donor, and peripheral blood mononuclear cells were used for TCR beta sequencing. The Qiagen DNeasy Blood Extraction Kit was used to extract genomic DNA from the blood cell samples. As for this clone: It has no known antigen specificity. Per-base quality was not reported, and no clone a single base away is much larger than it.

The library was generated by the immunoSEQ multiplex PCR assay. A mixture of 60 forward primers for TCR Vbeta segments and 13 reverse primers for TCR Jbeta segments was used in the multiplex PCR. Amplification of the CDR3 region of rearranged TCR beta genes was performed with a multiplex PCR assay on genomic DNA. The Illumina HiSeq System was used to sequence the amplified TCR beta libraries as 87-base-pair reads. As for how the authors treated the data: A later analysis tallied some 79 million unique TCR beta chains across the 666 repertoires, and around 12 million of those chains were shared by two or more donors. To remove PCR and sequencing errors, raw reads were error-corrected and collapsed into unique sequences using a nearest-neighbor algorithm that merged closely related sequences. To assign V, D and J gene segments, CDR3 sequences were aligned to IMGT reference sequences. For a sequence to be retained, a match of at least six nucleotides to both a V gene segment and a J gene segment was required. Rearrangements were classified as productive when the CDR3 lacked stop codons and remained in frame with V and J, and all other rearrangements were classified as non-productive. Following IMGT convention, CDR3 was defined as the stretch from the second conserved V-encoded cysteine to the conserved J-encoded phenylalanine. In an earlier analysis of 500 to 650 of the donors, sequences lacking an unambiguous match to a single V gene segment were excluded. An earlier analysis of approximately 590 of the donors classified V segments as functional when productive rearrangements were above 56.7% and as segregating when the standard deviation between donors was above 5%. A statistical classification framework was built for diagnosing cytomegalovirus status from the catalog of TCR beta chain sequences. In a later analysis, TCR nucleotide sequences were compared against IMGT/GENE-DB human TR gene sequences so that V and J genes could be assigned. Using the TCRdist pipeline, a later analysis assigned CDR3 sequences along with most-parsimonious VDJ recombination scenarios. In a later analysis, every TCR beta chain was defined by the combination of its CDR3 amino acid sequence and its V-gene family, and reads without a unique V-gene family were dropped. A later analysis removed 592 highly shared, low-generation-probability nucleotide sequences to deal with suspected cross-contamination and a sequencing artifact. In a later analysis, a clonal expansion index was calculated for each public chain from normalized within-repertoire ranks of inferred template counts. In a later analysis, generation probabilities were computed with a VDJ recombination model fitted to out-of-frame rearrangements, and the resulting probabilities were checked against IGoR. A later analysis scored TCR-TCR, TCR-HLA and TCR-CMV co-occurrence with hypergeometric tests, applying a repertoire-size bias correction to TCR pairs. To estimate false discovery rates, a later analysis permuted the HLA or CMV assignments 20 times. In a later analysis, co-occurring TCRs were grouped using DBSCAN, and TCRdist sequence similarity was added for clustering within HLA-allele-positive subsets. Co-occurrence clustering excluded repertoires with fewer than 30,000 or more than 120,000 public chains, plus five with anomalous nucleotide sharing. TCRdb mirrors the immuneACCESS table, restricted to in-frame sequences. Some clones are absent from its copies; in checked studies, under half trace to an unresolved V gene, and the reason for the others is unknown. V and J calls and clone size follow that table, whereas D and trimming were derived from the DNA. The sample table records 150,000 to 200,000 clones; about three quarters of these occur just once. About 4.3% of the sample is taken by the ten largest.

Sequencing was performed on PBMCs. The sequence links TRBV10-3 to TRBJ1-5; no D gene can be assigned with confidence. This receptor was identified in a man between 18 and 29 years old in good health and CMV-seropositive. CDR3 loop: CAISPDSNQPQHF. At the DNA level, the sequence is TGTGCCATCAGCCCAGATAGCAATCAGCCCCAGCATTTT.